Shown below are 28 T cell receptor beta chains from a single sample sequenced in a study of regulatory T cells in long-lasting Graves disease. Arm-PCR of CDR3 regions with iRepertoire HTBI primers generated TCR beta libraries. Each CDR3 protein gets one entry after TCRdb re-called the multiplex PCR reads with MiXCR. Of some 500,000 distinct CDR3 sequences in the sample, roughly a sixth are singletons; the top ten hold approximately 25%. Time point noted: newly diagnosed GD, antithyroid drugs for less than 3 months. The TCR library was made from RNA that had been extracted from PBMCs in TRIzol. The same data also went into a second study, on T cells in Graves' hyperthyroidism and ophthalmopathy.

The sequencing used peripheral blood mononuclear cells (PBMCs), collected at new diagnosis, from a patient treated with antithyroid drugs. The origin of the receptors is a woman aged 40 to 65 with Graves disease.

The CDR3 spells CASSPAGTSDEQFF. The CDR3 DNA sequence: TGTGCCAGCAGCCCAGCCGGGACTAGCGATGAGCAGTTCTTC. The V and J genes are TRBV7-3 and TRBJ2-1; 10 bases match TRBD2. Trimming took 5 bases from V and 8 from J; bases not matched to a gene: 6. This CDR3 has 14 amino acids. Germline V gene data show CDR1 as SGHTA and CDR2 as FQGTGA. Full variable domain (rest looked up from reference TRBV7-3 and TRBJ2-1): GAGVSQTPSNKVTEKGKYVELRCDPISGHTALYWYRQSLGQGPEFLIYFQGTGAADDSGLPNDRFFAVRPEGSVSTLKIQRTERGDSAVYLCASSPAGTSDEQFFGPGTRLTVL.

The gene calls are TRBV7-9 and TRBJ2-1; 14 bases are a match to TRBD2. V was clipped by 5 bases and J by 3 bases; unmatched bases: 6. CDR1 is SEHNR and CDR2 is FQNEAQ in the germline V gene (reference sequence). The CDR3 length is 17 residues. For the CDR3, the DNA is TGTGCCAGCAGCACACGGACTAGCGGGGGGTACTACAATGAGCAGTTCTTC. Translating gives CASSTRTSGGYYNEQFF.

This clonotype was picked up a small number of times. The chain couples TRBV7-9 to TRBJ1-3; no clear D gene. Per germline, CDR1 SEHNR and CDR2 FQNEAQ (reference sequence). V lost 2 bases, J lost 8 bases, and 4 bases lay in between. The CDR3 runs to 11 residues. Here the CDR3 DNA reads TGTGCCAGCAGCTTATATGACACCATATATTTT. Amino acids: CASSLYDTIYF.

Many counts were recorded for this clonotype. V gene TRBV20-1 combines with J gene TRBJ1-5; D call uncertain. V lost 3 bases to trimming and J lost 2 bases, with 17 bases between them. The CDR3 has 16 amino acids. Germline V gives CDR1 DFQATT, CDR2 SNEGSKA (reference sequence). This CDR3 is CSASGSSRVGNQPQHF. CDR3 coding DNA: TGCAGTGCTAGTGGCTCCTCCAGAGTGGGCAATCAGCCCCAGCATTTT.

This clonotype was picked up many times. CDR3 in amino acids: CASSMLGTDTQYF. The CDR3, as DNA: TGTGCCAGTAGTATGTTGGGAACGGATACGCAGTATTTT. J is TRBJ2-3 and V is TRBV19; D is unresolved. The V end was cut by 3 bases, the J end by 6 bases, with 10 bases between. Germline V gene data show CDR1 as LNHDA and CDR2 as SQIVND (reference sequence). The CDR3 runs 13 residues.

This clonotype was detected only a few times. The CDR3: CASSVEPTAYYGYTF. As DNA, the CDR3 is TGTGCCAGCAGCGTAGAGCCAACAGCTTACTATGGCTACACCTTC. The chain joins TRBV9 to TRBJ1-2; D uncertain. Germline V gene sequence: CDR1 SGDLS, CDR2 YYNGEE. The CDR3 length is 15 residues. The V end lost 0 bases, the J end lost 3 bases, and 12 bases lay between the germline ends. The full variable domain, in which reference TRBV9 and TRBJ1-2 provide the parts outside the CDR3, is DSGVTQTPKHLITATGQRVTLRCSPRSGDLSVYWYQQSLDQGLQFLIQYYNGEERAKGNILERFSAQQFPDLHSELNLSSLELGDSALYFCASSVEPTAYYGYTFGSGTRLTVV.

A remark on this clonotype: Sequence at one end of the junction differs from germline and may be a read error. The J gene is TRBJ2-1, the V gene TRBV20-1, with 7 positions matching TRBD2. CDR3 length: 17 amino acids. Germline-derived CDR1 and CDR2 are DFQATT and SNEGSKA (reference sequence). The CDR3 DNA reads TGCAGTGCTAGAGATGCCTCGCGGGGGTTCTCCTACAATGAGCAGCTCTTC. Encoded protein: CSARDASRGFSYNEQLF.

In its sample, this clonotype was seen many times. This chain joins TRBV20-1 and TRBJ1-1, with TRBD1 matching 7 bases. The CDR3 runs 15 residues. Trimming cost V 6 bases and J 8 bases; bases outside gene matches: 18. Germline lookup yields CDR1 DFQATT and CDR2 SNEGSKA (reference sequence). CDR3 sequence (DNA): TGCAGTGCCGAGGGGGCAGTTACCCTGGGCACGGAAGCTTTCTTT. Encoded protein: CSAEGAVTLGTEAFF.

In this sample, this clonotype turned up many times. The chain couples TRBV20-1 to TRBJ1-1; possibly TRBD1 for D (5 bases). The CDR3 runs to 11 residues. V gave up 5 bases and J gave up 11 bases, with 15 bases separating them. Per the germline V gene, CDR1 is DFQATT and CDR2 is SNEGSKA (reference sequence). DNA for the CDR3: TGCAGTGCTGGGGCGGGGCCAAGGGCTTTCTTT. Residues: CSAGAGPRAFF.

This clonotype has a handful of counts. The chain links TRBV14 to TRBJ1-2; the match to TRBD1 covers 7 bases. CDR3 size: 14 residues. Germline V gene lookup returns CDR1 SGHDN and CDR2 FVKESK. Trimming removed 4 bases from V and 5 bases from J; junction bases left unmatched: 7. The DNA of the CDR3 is TGTGCCAGCAGCCGGGCAGGGGGGAGATATGGCTACACCTTC. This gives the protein CASSRAGGRYGYTF.

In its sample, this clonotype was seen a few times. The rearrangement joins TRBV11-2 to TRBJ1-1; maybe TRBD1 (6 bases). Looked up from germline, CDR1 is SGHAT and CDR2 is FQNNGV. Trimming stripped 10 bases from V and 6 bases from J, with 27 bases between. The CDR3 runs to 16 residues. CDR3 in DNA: TGTGCCAACCATAGAAATCTGCCTTGGGGGGCCCCTGAAGCTTTCTTT. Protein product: CANHRNLPWGAPEAFF.

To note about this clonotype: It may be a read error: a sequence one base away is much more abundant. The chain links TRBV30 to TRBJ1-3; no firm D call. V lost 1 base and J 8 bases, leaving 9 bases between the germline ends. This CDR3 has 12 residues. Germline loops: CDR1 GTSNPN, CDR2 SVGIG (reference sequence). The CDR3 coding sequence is TGTGCCTGGAGTGAGGTTATGGACACCATATATTTT. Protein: CAWSEVMDTIYF.

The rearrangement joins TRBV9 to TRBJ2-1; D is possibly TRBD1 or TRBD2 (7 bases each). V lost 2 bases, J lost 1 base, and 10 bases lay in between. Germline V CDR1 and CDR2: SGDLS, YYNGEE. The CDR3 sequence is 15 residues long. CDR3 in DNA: TGTGCCAGCAGCGTCCAGGGGGGGTCCTACAATGAGCAGTTCTTC. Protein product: CASSVQGGSYNEQFF.

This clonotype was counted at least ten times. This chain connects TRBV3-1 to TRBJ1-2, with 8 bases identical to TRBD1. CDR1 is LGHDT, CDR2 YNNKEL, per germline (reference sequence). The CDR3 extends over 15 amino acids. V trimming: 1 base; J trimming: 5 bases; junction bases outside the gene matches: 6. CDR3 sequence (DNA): TGTGCCAGCAGCCAAGGTGGACAGGGAGGGTATGGCTACACCTTC. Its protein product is CASSQGGQGGYGYTF.

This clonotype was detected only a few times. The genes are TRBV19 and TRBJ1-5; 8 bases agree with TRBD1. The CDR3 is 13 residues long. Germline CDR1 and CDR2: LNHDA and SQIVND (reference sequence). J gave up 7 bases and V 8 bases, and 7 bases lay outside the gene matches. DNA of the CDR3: TGTGCCAGTCGAGACAGGGGAGAACAGCCCCAGCATTTT. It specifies CASRDRGEQPQHF.

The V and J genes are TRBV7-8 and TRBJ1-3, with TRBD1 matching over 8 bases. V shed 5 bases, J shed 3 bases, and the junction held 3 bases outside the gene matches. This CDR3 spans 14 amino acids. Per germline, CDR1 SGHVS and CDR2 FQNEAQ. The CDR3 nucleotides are TGTGCCAGCAGCCCGACAGGGGATGGAAACACCATATATTTT. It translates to CASSPTGDGNTIYF.

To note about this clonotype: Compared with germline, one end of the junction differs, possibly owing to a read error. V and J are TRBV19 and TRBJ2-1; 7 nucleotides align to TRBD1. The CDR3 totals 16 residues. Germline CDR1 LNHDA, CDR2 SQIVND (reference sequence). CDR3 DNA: TGTGCCAGTGGTATCGACAGGGCTCCGGGGATAGGTGAGCAGTTCTTC. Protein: CASGIDRAPGIGEQFF. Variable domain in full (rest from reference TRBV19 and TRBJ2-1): DGGITQSPKYLFRKEGQNVTLSCEQNLNHDAMYWYRQDPGQGLRLIYYSQIVNDFQKGDIAEGYSVSREKKESFPLTVTSAQKNPTAFYLCASGIDRAPGIGEQFFGPGTRLTVL.

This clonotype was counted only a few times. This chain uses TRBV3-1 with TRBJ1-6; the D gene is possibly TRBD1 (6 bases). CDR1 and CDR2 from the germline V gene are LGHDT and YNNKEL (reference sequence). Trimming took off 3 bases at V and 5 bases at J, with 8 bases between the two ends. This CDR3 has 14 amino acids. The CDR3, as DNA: TGTGCCAGCAGCCAGGGGGCCGATAATTCACCCCTCCACTTT. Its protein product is CASSQGADNSPLHF.

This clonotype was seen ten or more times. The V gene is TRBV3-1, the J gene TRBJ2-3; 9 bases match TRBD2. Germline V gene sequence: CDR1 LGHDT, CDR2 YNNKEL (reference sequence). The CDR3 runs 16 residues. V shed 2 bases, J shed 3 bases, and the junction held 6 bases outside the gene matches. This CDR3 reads CASSQILAGSTDTQYF. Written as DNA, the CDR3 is TGTGCCAGCAGCCAAATCCTAGCGGGGTCGACAGATACGCAGTATTTT.

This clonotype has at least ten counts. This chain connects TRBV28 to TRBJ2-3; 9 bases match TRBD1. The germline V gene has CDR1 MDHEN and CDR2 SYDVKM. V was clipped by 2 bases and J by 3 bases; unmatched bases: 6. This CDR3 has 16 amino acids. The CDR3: CASSLRGDRATDTQYF. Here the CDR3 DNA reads TGTGCCAGCAGTTTACGAGGGGACAGGGCGACAGATACGCAGTATTTT.

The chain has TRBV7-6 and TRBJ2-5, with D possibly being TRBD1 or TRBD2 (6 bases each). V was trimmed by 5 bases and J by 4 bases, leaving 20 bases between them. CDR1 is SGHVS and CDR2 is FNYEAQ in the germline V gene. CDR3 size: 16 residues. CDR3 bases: TGTGCCAGCAGCCCCCTCAGGGAACAGGGAGGAGAGACCCAGTACTTC. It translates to CASSPLREQGGETQYF.

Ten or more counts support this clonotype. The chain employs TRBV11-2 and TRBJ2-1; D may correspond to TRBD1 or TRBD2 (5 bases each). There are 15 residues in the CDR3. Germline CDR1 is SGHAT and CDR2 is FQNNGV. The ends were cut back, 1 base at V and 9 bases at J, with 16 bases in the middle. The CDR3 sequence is CASSLAGTQGSEQFF. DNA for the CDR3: TGTGCCAGCAGCTTAGCCGGGACCCAGGGATCTGAGCAGTTCTTC.

This CDR3 reads CASSERRGRAAPQHF. Here the CDR3 DNA reads TGTGCCAGCAGTGAACGGCGGGGCAGGGCGGCACCCCAGCATTTT. The genes are TRBV6-1 and TRBJ1-5, with D possibly being TRBD1 (5 bases). The ends were cut back, 2 bases at V and 10 bases at J, with 18 bases in the middle. Germline lookup yields CDR1 MNHNS and CDR2 SASEGT. CDR3 length equals 15 residues.

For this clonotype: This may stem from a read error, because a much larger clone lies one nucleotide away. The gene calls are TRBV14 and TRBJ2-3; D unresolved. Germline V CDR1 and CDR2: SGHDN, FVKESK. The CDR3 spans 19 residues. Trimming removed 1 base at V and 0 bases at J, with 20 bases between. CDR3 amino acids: CASSQGPPASGLSTDTQYF. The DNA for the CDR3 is TGTGCCAGCAGCCAAGGCCCCCCGGCGTCAGGCCTGAGCACAGATACGCAGTATTTT. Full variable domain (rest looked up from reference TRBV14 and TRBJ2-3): EAGVTQFPSHSVIEKGQTVTLRCDPISGHDNLYWYRRVMGKEIKFLLHFVKESKQDESGMPNNRFLAERTGGTYSTLKVQPAELEDSGVYFCASSQGPPASGLSTDTQYFGPGTRLTVL.

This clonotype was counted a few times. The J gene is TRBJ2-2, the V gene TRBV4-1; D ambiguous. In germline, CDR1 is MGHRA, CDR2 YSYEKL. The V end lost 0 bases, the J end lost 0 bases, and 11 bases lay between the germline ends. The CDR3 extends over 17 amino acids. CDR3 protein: CASSQDPAGSNTGELFF. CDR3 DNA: TGCGCCAGCAGCCAAGATCCGGCAGGATCGAACACCGGGGAGCTGTTTTTT.

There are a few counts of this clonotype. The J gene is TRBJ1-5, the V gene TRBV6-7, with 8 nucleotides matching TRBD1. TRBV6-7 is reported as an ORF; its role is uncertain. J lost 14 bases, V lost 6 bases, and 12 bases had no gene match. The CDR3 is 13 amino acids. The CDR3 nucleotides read TGTGCCAGCAGCCCGATAGACAGGGGCCGAGAGCATTTT. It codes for CASSPIDRGREHF.

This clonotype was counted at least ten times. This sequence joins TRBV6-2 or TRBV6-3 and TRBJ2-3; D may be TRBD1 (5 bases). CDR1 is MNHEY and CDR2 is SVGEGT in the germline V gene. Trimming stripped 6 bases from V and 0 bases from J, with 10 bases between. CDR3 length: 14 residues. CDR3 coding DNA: TGTGCCAGCAGGTTGACAGCTAGCACAGATACGCAGTATTTT. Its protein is CASRLTASTDTQYF.

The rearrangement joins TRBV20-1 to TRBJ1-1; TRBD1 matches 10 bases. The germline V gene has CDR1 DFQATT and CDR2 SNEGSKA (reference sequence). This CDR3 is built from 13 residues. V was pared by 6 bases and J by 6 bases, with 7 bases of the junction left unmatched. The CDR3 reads CSAPGTGAPEAFF. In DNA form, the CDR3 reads TGCAGTGCGCCCGGGACAGGGGCCCCTGAAGCTTTCTTT.